These 19 T cell receptor beta chains were sequenced from one sample in a study of blood T cells in healthy people across ages. With a J-beta primer mix and a sample-barcoded 5' primer, a second PCR ran roughly 6 to 12 cycles. TCRdb fed the 5' RACE reads into MiXCR, producing one record per CDR3 protein. The sample lists 1,500,000 or so distinct CDR3 sequences, about 45% occurring once. Sequencing was carried out using blood. These receptors originate from a woman under 30 in good health.

The chain uses TRBV27 and TRBJ2-3; no definite D call. The germline V and J ends were trimmed by 3 bases and 0 bases, with 13 bases remaining between them. Germline V gives CDR1 MNHEY, CDR2 SMNVEV (reference sequence). This CDR3 has 16 residues. The CDR3 bases are TGTGCCAGCAGTTTTGGGATAGTCCCCAGCACAGATACGCAGTATTTT. Translated: CASSFGIVPSTDTQYF.

This clonotype was observed a few times. This chain connects TRBV29-1 to TRBJ2-3; D might be TRBD1 or TRBD2, each matching 5 bases. The germline CDR1 and CDR2 sequences are SQVTM and ANQGSEA. This CDR3 is 13 amino acids long. The V gene lost 3 bases and the J gene lost 5 bases, with 12 bases spanning the gap. The CDR3 is CSVDLFGGDTQYF. The CDR3 DNA follows: TGCAGCGTTGATCTCTTTGGGGGAGATACGCAGTATTTT.

The chain has TRBV11-2 and TRBJ2-7; the D gene could be TRBD1 or TRBD2 (5 bases each). CDR1 and CDR2 (germline): SGHAT, FQNNGV. Trimming pared 2 bases from V and 4 bases from J, leaving 18 bases between. This CDR3 has 16 amino acids. This CDR3 is CASSLLRDGTLYEQYF. The CDR3 DNA follows: TGTGCCAGCAGCTTACTACGGGACGGCACCCTTTACGAGCAGTACTTC.

This clonotype has only a few counts. The J gene is TRBJ2-7, the V gene TRBV7-9, with D possibly TRBD1 on 6 matching bases. Germline V gene data show CDR1 as SEHNR and CDR2 as FQNEAQ (reference sequence). The CDR3 consists of 13 residues. V lost 1 base and J lost 3, with 7 bases in between. This chain's CDR3 is CASSLVGHYEQYF. CDR3 bases: TGTGCCAGCAGCTTAGTGGGACACTACGAGCAGTACTTC.

The table lists this clonotype with a count of one. This clone may be a read error of a much larger clone one base away. The chain joins TRBV4-2 to TRBJ2-5; D is possibly TRBD1 (5 bases). The CDR3 is 13 residues long. Per the germline V gene, CDR1 is LGHNA and CDR2 is YNFKEQ. Trimming removed 1 base from V and 11 bases from J, with 14 bases in between. CDR3 region: CASSQVGANEQYF. The CDR3 DNA follows: TGTGCCAGCAGCCAAGTAGGGGCCAATGAGCAGTACTTC.

The table lists this clonotype with a few counts. This chain joins TRBV4-3 and TRBJ1-2; D is unresolved. The germline V gene encodes CDR1 LGHNA and CDR2 YSLEER. V was clipped by 0 bases and J by 4 bases, with 9 bases between them. CDR3 size: 14 residues. The CDR3 sequence: CASSQDRVPYGYTF. The DNA of the CDR3 is TGCGCCAGCAGCCAAGATCGGGTGCCCTATGGCTACACCTTC.

This chain uses TRBV6-2 or TRBV6-3 with TRBJ1-1; D not certain. V lost 0 bases and J 5 bases, leaving 19 bases between the germline ends. CDR3 size: 17 residues. Germline V gives CDR1 MNHEY, CDR2 SVGEGT. CDR3 nucleotides: TGTGCCAGCAGTTACTCGAAATTACGGGGAGTAGATACTGAAGCTTTCTTT. Its protein product is CASSYSKLRGVDTEAFF.

The J gene is TRBJ2-1, the V gene TRBV5-1, with D perhaps matching TRBD2 (6 bases). Germline V CDR1 and CDR2: SGHRS, YFSETQ. This CDR3 is built from 13 residues. V lost 1 base, J lost 6 bases, and 8 bases lay in between. This CDR3 is CASSLPAGNEQFF. CDR3 sequence (DNA): TGCGCCAGCAGCTTGCCAGCGGGCAATGAGCAGTTCTTC.

This chain links TRBV6-6 with TRBJ2-1; 7 bases fit TRBD1. This CDR3 comprises 15 residues. Germline V gene data show CDR1 as MNHNY and CDR2 as SVGAGI (reference sequence). Trimming took 0 bases from V and 3 from J; bases not matched to a gene: 2. The DNA of the CDR3 is TGTGCCAGCAGTTACTCGGGACAGCACTACAATGAGCAGTTCTTC. Translation: CASSYSGQHYNEQFF.

The V gene is TRBV5-1, the J gene TRBJ2-7, with 10 nucleotides matching TRBD2. Trimming removed 0 bases from V and 2 bases from J; junction bases left unmatched: 11. This CDR3 is 18 amino acids long. Germline CDR1 is SGHRS and CDR2 is YFSETQ. In DNA, the CDR3 is TGCGCCAGCAGCTTGGGAGTAGCGGGGGGCCGCCAGCCCTACGAGCAGTACTTC. Its translation: CASSLGVAGGRQPYEQYF. The whole variable domain, filled in from reference TRBV5-1 and TRBJ2-7, reads KAGVTQTPRYLIKTRGQQVTLSCSPISGHRSVSWYQQTPGQGLQFLFEYFSETQRNKGNFPGRFSGRQFSNSRSEMNVSTLELGDSALYLCASSLGVAGGRQPYEQYFGPGTRLTVT.

This chain links TRBV24-1 with TRBJ2-1, with 8 bases identical to TRBD2. CDR3 length: 16 amino acids. In germline, CDR1 is KGHDR, CDR2 SFDVKD. V lost 6 bases and J lost 7; bases outside the gene matches: 13. The CDR3 protein is CATSPSGAGGVNEQFF. In nucleotides, the CDR3 is TGTGCCACCAGTCCCTCTGGGGCGGGAGGCGTAAATGAGCAGTTCTTC.

The table lists this clonotype with many counts. The chain is built from TRBV2 and TRBJ1-4, with D perhaps TRBD1 (6 bases). V lost 6 bases and J lost 5, with 19 bases in between. This CDR3 has 16 residues. Germline CDR1 and CDR2: SNHLY and FYNNEI. CDR3: CASRLSTGWNNEKLFF. CDR3 sequence (DNA): TGTGCCAGCAGGTTATCGACAGGCTGGAACAATGAAAAACTGTTTTTT.

This clonotype has a handful of counts. V gene TRBV27 combines with J gene TRBJ1-2, with 7 bases aligning to TRBD1. This CDR3 comprises 16 residues. Germline loops: CDR1 MNHEY, CDR2 SMNVEV (reference sequence). The ends lost 0 bases at V and 4 bases at J; junction bases unmatched: 8. In DNA form, the CDR3 reads TGTGCCAGCAGTTTATCGTTTGGACAGGCTAGCTATGGCTACACCTTC. It specifies CASSLSFGQASYGYTF.

The rearrangement links TRBV7-2 to TRBJ2-2; D is possibly TRBD2 (5 bases). The V gene's germline CDR1 is SGHTA and CDR2 FQGNSA. This CDR3 is 15 amino acids long. V lost 2 bases to trimming and J lost 5 bases, with 12 bases between them. This CDR3 reads CASSLTSGHTGELFF. CDR3 DNA: TGTGCCAGCAGCTTAACCAGCGGCCATACCGGGGAGCTGTTTTTT.

This chain uses TRBV11-2 with TRBJ2-7; D not certain. CDR1 and CDR2 from the germline V gene are SGHAT and FQNNGV. Trimming took 5 bases from V and 4 from J, leaving 21 bases between them. This CDR3 is 16 amino acids long. The CDR3 sequence is CASSEYTPRSSYEQYF. Written as DNA, the CDR3 is TGTGCCAGCAGCGAATACACACCTAGATCGAGTTACGAGCAGTACTTC. Full variable domain (outside the CDR3, taken from reference TRBV11-2 and TRBJ2-7): EAGVAQSPRYKIIEKRQSVAFWCNPISGHATLYWYQQILGQGPKLLIQFQNNGVVDDSQLPKDRFSAERLKGVDSTLKIQPAKLEDSAVYLCASSEYTPRSSYEQYFGPGTRLTVT.

V and J are TRBV7-9 and TRBJ2-5; perhaps TRBD2 as D (5 bases). Judging by the DNA end, TRBJ2-4 fits better; the J call may be wrong. The CDR3 totals 13 residues. The V gene's germline CDR1 is SEHNR and CDR2 FQNEAQ (reference sequence). CDR3 DNA: TGTGCCAGCAGTCGGGATTCCTTAAACATTCAGTACTTC. This sequence encodes CASSRDSLNIQYF.

V is TRBV5-1 and J is TRBJ2-2, with a possible D match to TRBD2 (6 bases). The V gene's germline CDR1 is SGHRS and CDR2 YFSETQ. This CDR3 spans 15 amino acids. Trimming removed 7 bases at V and 0 bases at J, with 13 bases between. The CDR3 DNA sequence: TGCGCCAGCGGGCCCTCGGGAGCGAACACCGGGGAGCTGTTTTTT. Translating it yields CASGPSGANTGELFF.

This chain uses TRBV30 with TRBJ2-1; 7 nucleotides match TRBD2. Per the germline V gene, CDR1 is GTSNPN and CDR2 is SVGIG (reference sequence). Losses at the gene ends were 3 bases for V and 2 bases for J; bases not matched to a gene: 7. This CDR3 is 15 amino acids long. CDR3 loop: CAWRPGGGPYNEQFF. The CDR3 DNA sequence: TGTGCCTGGAGACCTGGCGGGGGACCCTACAATGAGCAGTTCTTC.

Points on this clonotype: A read error may produce the germline difference seen at one junction end. The rearrangement uses TRBV6-5 and TRBJ1-5; the D gene is possibly TRBD1 (5 bases). Per the germline V gene, CDR1 is MNHEY and CDR2 is SVGAGI. The CDR3 extends over 16 amino acids. DNA for the CDR3: TGTACCAGCAGTTACGAGAGGACACATAGCAATCAGCCCCAGCATTTT. Its protein is CTSSYERTHSNQPQHF.